This is a list of T cell receptor beta chains from one sample in a study of blood T cell repertoires in COVID-19. Some clones are missing from TCRdb's copy, which holds only in-frame ones; the method was immunoSEQ multiplex PCR. This table has 150,000 or so clones, approximately 90% appearing once. Material: peripheral blood. All receptors derive from a man aged 18 to 30 with COVID-19, enrolled during active disease. CDR3s include the opening cysteine and the closing phenylalanine or tryptophan. Each record gives: clone size, D gene, CDR3 length, V gene, J gene, CDR3 DNA, CDR3 protein. A D gene is named only where the DNA matches it firmly. Clone size is given for some rows only: seen once, a few or many times, or a class if the clone is expanded.

>once|TRBD2|15|TRBV3-1/TRBV3-2|TRBJ2-7
TGTGCCACCTGGGGACTAGCGGGAGAATTGAACGAGCAGTACTTC
CATWGLAGELNEQYF
>NA|TRBD2|15|TRBV6-2/TRBV6-3|TRBJ2-1
TGTGCCAGCAGTCGAAAGCGGGACTCCTACAATGAGCAGTTCTTC
CASSRKRDSYNEQFF
>NA|NA|13|TRBV30|TRBJ2-7
TGTGCCTGGAGTGGGGGAGCCTCCATGGGGCAGTACTTC
CAWSGGASMGQYF
>NA|TRBD1|14|TRBV7-2|TRBJ2-2
TGTGCCAGCAGCTTAGGGCCGTTGACAGGGTGGCTGTTTTTT
CASSLGPLTGWLFF
>NA|NA|14|TRBV7-9|TRBJ2-5
TGTGCCAGCACCTCGGGTGCTACTAGAGAGACCCAGTACTTC
CASTSGATRETQYF
>NA|NA|20|TRBV10-3|TRBJ2-6
TGTGCCATCAGTGAGCCCCTATGGTTGTCCGGGGGCTCTGGGGCCAACGTCCTGACTTTC
CAISEPLWLSGGSGANVLTF
>once|TRBD2|16|TRBV7-2|TRBJ2-1
TGTGCCAGCAGCTCCAGGGGACTAGCGCTCCGGAATGAGCAGTTCTTC
CASSSRGLALRNEQFF
>NA|TRBD1|14|TRBV2|TRBJ2-7
TGTGCCAGCAGTGAGGGGCAGGGGGCGCGCGAGCAGTACTTC
CASSEGQGAREQYF
>NA|NA|14|TRBV25-1|TRBJ1-1
TGTGCCAGCAGTGAAAACAGACTGAACACTGAAGCTTTCTTT
CASSENRLNTEAFF
>NA|NA|14|TRBV6-5|TRBJ2-1
TGTGCCAGCACCGAGGGGGGGGGAGGCAATGAGCAGTTCTTC
CASTEGGGGNEQFF
>NA|NA|15|TRBV6-5|TRBJ2-2
TGTGCCAGCAGACCTCTTCCCGGGAGCACCGGGGAGCTGTTTTTT
CASRPLPGSTGELFF
>NA|NA|14|TRBV2|TRBJ1-6
TGTGCCAGCAGTGGGGAGGTTCGGGGTTCACCCCTCCACTTT
CASSGEVRGSPLHF
>NA|TRBD1|15|TRBV7-2|TRBJ2-7
TGTGCCAGCAGCTTCGACGGGACAGGTAGCCACGAGCAGTACTTC
CASSFDGTGSHEQYF
>NA|NA|13|TRBV2|TRBJ2-1
TGTGCCAGCAGTGAGGGCTGGTACAATGAGCAGTTCTTC
CASSEGWYNEQFF
>once|TRBD1|14|TRBV30|TRBJ2-3
TGTGCCTTCGCGACAGGGGGCGGATCAGATACGCAGTATTTT
CAFATGGGSDTQYF
>NA|TRBD2|14|TRBV10-3|TRBJ2-1
TGTGCCATCAGCGTGGGACTAGTCACCAATGAGCAGTTCTTC
CAISVGLVTNEQFF
>NA|NA|14|TRBV9|TRBJ2-7
TGTGCCAGCAGCGTGGCAGGGGTCCCCTACGAGCAGTACTTC
CASSVAGVPYEQYF
>NA|TRBD2|16|TRBV9|TRBJ2-1
TGTGCCAGCAGCGTAGAACGGCGGGAGGGCCGGAATGAGCAGTTCTTC
CASSVERREGRNEQFF
>NA|TRBD1|17|TRBV24-1|TRBJ2-1
TGTGCCACCAGTGAACAGGGGTCGGGTCCTACCTCCGATGAGCAGTTCTTC
CATSEQGSGPTSDEQFF
>NA|NA|16|TRBV10-3|TRBJ2-3
TGTGCCATCAGTCTCCTACCCGGGGGAAGCACAGATACGCAGTATTTT
CAISLLPGGSTDTQYF
>NA|NA|15|TRBV5-5|TRBJ1-1
TGTGCCAGCAGCTCGCGAGTAGGGGCGAACACTGAAGCTTTCTTT
CASSSRVGANTEAFF
>NA|TRBD1|15|TRBV27|TRBJ2-7
TGTGCCAGCAGAACAACCGGGACAGCTTCCTACGAGCAGTACTTC
CASRTTGTASYEQYF
>NA|NA|12|TRBV5-1|TRBJ2-2
TGCGCCAGCAGCATTTCTACCGGGGAGCTGTTTTTT
CASSISTGELFF
>once|TRBD2|13|TRBV20-1|TRBJ2-7
TGCAGTGCTAGTATTAGCGGGAGGCCGGAGCAGTACTTC
CSASISGRPEQYF
>NA|NA|11|TRBV6-5|TRBJ2-7
TGTGCCACCTCGACTGGGTACGAGCAGTACTTC
CATSTGYEQYF
>NA|TRBD1|15|TRBV5-1|TRBJ1-2
TGCGCCAGCAGCTCGACAGGGGGCGCGCGCCAGGGCTACACCTTC
CASSSTGGARQGYTF
>NA|NA|14|TRBV12-2|TRBJ2-2
TGTGCAAGTCGTGGGGGAGGGGCCACCGGGGAGCTGTTTTTT
CASRGGGATGELFF
>once|NA|12|TRBV29-1|TRBJ1-1
TGCAGCGTTGAAGGCAAGAGCACTGAAGCTTTCTTT
CSVEGKSTEAFF
>NA|TRBD1|17|TRBV4-3|TRBJ1-1
TGCGCCAGCAGCCAGCTGGGAGGGGACAGGAGAAACACTGAAGCTTTCTTT
CASSQLGGDRRNTEAFF
>NA|TRBD1|16|TRBV6-4|TRBJ2-3
TGTGCCAGCAGTGACTCGAGGACAGGGGGCTTGGATACGCAGTATTTT
CASSDSRTGGLDTQYF
>once|TRBD1|14|TRBV4-1|TRBJ1-5
TGCGCCAGCAGCCGGGGACAGGGAGGGCAGCCCCAGCATTTT
CASSRGQGGQPQHF
>NA|NA|15|TRBV5-8|TRBJ2-2
TGTGCCAGCAGCCCCATAGGGGGGAACACCGGGGAGCTGTTTTTT
CASSPIGGNTGELFF
>NA|NA|16|TRBV4-1|TRBJ2-1
TGCGCCAGCAGCCAAGGTCCGGGTAGCTCCTACAATGAGCAGTTCTTC
CASSQGPGSSYNEQFF
>NA|TRBD1|16|TRBV4-1|TRBJ2-5
TGCGCCAGCAGCCAGGACCGGGACAGGGGACGGGAGACCCAGTACTTC
CASSQDRDRGRETQYF
>NA|TRBD2|17|TRBV29-1|TRBJ2-1
TGCAGCGTCGGGACTAGCGGGGGACTTAGCTCCTACAATGAGCAGTTCTTC
CSVGTSGGLSSYNEQFF
>once|NA|15|TRBV9|TRBJ1-1
TGTGCCAGCAGCGTAGCGGCAGGGGTTAACACTGAAGCTTTCTTT
CASSVAAGVNTEAFF
>NA|NA|12|TRBV4-1|TRBJ1-1
TGCGCCAGCAGCCACGGAGGTACTGAAGCTTTCTTT
CASSHGGTEAFF
>NA|TRBD2|15|TRBV3-1/TRBV3-2|TRBJ2-1
TGTGCCAGCAGAGTTCGATCGGGAGGGGGGAATGAGCAGTTCTTC
CASRVRSGGGNEQFF
>NA|NA|15|TRBV9|TRBJ1-5
TGTGCCAGCAGCGTGGGGGGTCTTGAGAATCAGCCCCAGCATTTT
CASSVGGLENQPQHF
>once|NA|13|TRBV7-2|TRBJ1-2
TGTGCCAGCAGCTTAGCACACATAACTGGCTACACCTTC
CASSLAHITGYTF
>NA|NA|14|TRBV7-2|TRBJ2-7
TGTGCCAGCAGCCTTAGGCGGGGATCCTACGAGCAGTACTTC
CASSLRRGSYEQYF
>NA|NA|14|TRBV6-5|TRBJ2-7
TGTGCCAGCAGTTCCCGACAGCCTTCCTACGAGCAGTACTTC
CASSSRQPSYEQYF
>NA|TRBD1|15|TRBV5-1|TRBJ1-5
TGCGCCAGCAGCTTGGCAGGGGGAAGCAATCAGCCCCAGCATTTT
CASSLAGGSNQPQHF
>NA|TRBD2|15|TRBV6-6|TRBJ2-5
TGTGCCAGCAGTTACTTAGCGGGAGTCCAAGAGACCCAGTACTTC
CASSYLAGVQETQYF
>NA|TRBD1|14|TRBV18|TRBJ2-3
TGTGCCAGCTCGCGGGACAGGGTCGGAGATACGCAGTATTTT
CASSRDRVGDTQYF
>NA|TRBD1|14|TRBV28|TRBJ2-3
TGTGCCAGCAGCAACAGGGGTTACACAGATACGCAGTATTTT
CASSNRGYTDTQYF
>NA|TRBD1|14|TRBV5-1|TRBJ1-1
TGCGCCAGCAGCTTGGGGACAGGGAACACTGAAGCTTTCTTT
CASSLGTGNTEAFF
>NA|TRBD2|16|TRBV6-4|TRBJ2-2
TGTGCCAGCAGTGACTCCCACTCTCGGGGGGCCGGGGAGCTGTTTTTT
CASSDSHSRGAGELFF
>NA|NA|13|TRBV9|TRBJ1-2
TGTGCCAGCAGCACTGTTGCAGGGGATGGCTACACCTTC
CASSTVAGDGYTF
>NA|TRBD1|18|TRBV19|TRBJ2-7
TGTGCCAGTAGTATTTTTGTATCGGACAGGAGGCAGGGCTACGAGCAGTACTTC
CASSIFVSDRRQGYEQYF
>NA|NA|13|TRBV19|TRBJ2-1
TGTGCCAGTAGTATACAGGGGGGTGGGGAGCAGTTCTTC
CASSIQGGGEQFF
>NA|NA|16|TRBV21-1|TRBJ2-1
TGTGCCAGCAGCAAAGCTGGAGGGGGGGTCCACAATGAGCAGTTCTTC
CASSKAGGGVHNEQFF